These 24 T cell receptor beta chains came from one sample sequenced in a study of lymphopenia after photon versus proton radiotherapy. TCRdb keeps only in-frame clones here, not all; method: immunoSEQ multiplex PCR. The sample has 35,000 to 50,000 clones, roughly 90% seen once; the top ten hold over 12%. This specimen consisted of peripheral blood, obtained from a patient treated with photon-based radiotherapy. These receptors originate from a man aged 55 to 70 with cholangiocarcinoma.

This chain links TRBV15 with TRBJ2-7; TRBD1 matches at 8 bases. This CDR3 is 15 amino acids long. The trim removed 0 bases at V and 4 bases at J, leaving 5 bases unmatched. Germline lookup yields CDR1 LNHNV and CDR2 YYDKDF (reference sequence). For the CDR3, the DNA is TGTGCCACCAGCAGAGAGACAGGGGATCGGTACGAGCAGTACTTC. Translating gives CATSRETGDRYEQYF.

The gene calls are TRBV5-4 and TRBJ2-3; the D is unclear. Looked up from germline, CDR1 is SGHNT and CDR2 is YYREEE (reference sequence). The CDR3 length is 12 residues. V lost 7 bases and J 5 bases, leaving 11 bases between the germline ends. CDR3 sequence: CASGGVRDTQYF. Written as DNA, the CDR3 is TGTGCCAGCGGTGGGGTGAGAGATACGCAGTATTTT.

V gene TRBV5-1 combines with J gene TRBJ2-3; 11 bases agree with TRBD1. After removal of 0 bases from V and 5 bases from J, the junction contained 2 bases not matched to a gene. CDR1 is SGHRS, CDR2 YFSETQ, per germline. There are 15 residues in the CDR3. In DNA form, the CDR3 reads TGCGCCAGCAGCTTGGAGGACAGGGGGCTAGATACGCAGTATTTT. This gives the protein CASSLEDRGLDTQYF.

V is TRBV10-3 and J is TRBJ2-6, with D possibly matching TRBD1 (6 bases). V was cut by 0 bases and J by 0 bases, with 12 bases left in between. The CDR3 contains 18 residues. Germline-derived CDR1 and CDR2 are ENHRY and SYGVKD. The chain's CDR3 is CAISESAGVSSGANVLTF. The CDR3, as DNA: TGTGCCATCAGTGAGTCGGCAGGGGTAAGCTCTGGGGCCAACGTCCTGACTTTC.

This chain connects TRBV15 to TRBJ2-5; 12 positions match TRBD1. The V segment lost 0 bases and the J segment 4 bases; nucleotides outside the gene matches: 9. Per the germline V gene, CDR1 is LNHNV and CDR2 is YYDKDF (reference sequence). This CDR3 spans 18 amino acids. The CDR3 loop is CATSRDITGTGGLETQYF. The CDR3 bases are TGTGCCACCAGCAGAGATATAACTGGGACAGGGGGCCTAGAGACCCAGTACTTC. Drawing the rest from reference TRBV15 and TRBJ2-5, the complete variable domain is DAMVIQNPRYQVTQFGKPVTLSCSQTLNHNVMYWYQQKSSQAPKLLFHYYDKDFNNEADTPDNFQSRRPNTSFCFLDIRSPGLGDTAMYLCATSRDITGTGGLETQYFGPGTRLLVL.

The chain employs TRBV7-6 and TRBJ2-1, with D perhaps TRBD2 (6 bases). The CDR3 is made up of 14 amino acids. The V gene's germline CDR1 is SGHVS and CDR2 FNYEAQ. V was pared by 3 bases and J by 8 bases, with 14 bases between. Written as DNA, the CDR3 is TGTGCCAGCAGCTTCTTGGAGGGCGGGGATGAGCAGTTCTTC. It specifies CASSFLEGGDEQFF.

This chain uses TRBV19 with TRBJ1-5, with D possibly matching TRBD1 (6 bases). With 4 bases removed from V and 12 bases from J, the gap between germline ends came to 19 bases. From germline, CDR1 is LNHDA and CDR2 SQIVND (reference sequence). There are 14 residues in the CDR3. The CDR3 reads CASSRFGTRERQHF. CDR3 sequence (DNA): TGTGCCAGTAGTAGATTTGGGACAAGGGAGCGCCAGCATTTT. The full variable domain, with the rest looked up from reference TRBV19 and TRBJ1-5, is DGGITQSPKYLFRKEGQNVTLSCEQNLNHDAMYWYRQDPGQGLRLIYYSQIVNDFQKGDIAEGYSVSREKKESFPLTVTSAQKNPTAFYLCASSRFGTRERQHFGDGTRLSIL.

The V gene is TRBV30, the J gene TRBJ2-2; D is perhaps TRBD1 (6 bases). V was trimmed by 2 bases and J by 4 bases, leaving 8 bases between them. Germline CDR1 reads GTSNPN; CDR2 reads SVGIG (reference sequence). CDR3 length: 13 residues. The CDR3 DNA reads TGTGCCTGGAGTTGGACAGTCACCGGGGAGCTGTTTTTT. Residues: CAWSWTVTGELFF.

The chain employs TRBV7-9 and TRBJ2-7; 11 bases are a match to TRBD2. J was trimmed by 2 bases and V by 4 bases; bases with no gene match: 16. The CDR3 extends over 19 amino acids. Germline values: CDR1 SEHNR, CDR2 FQNEAQ (reference sequence). The CDR3: CASSSRLVEGTSGTYEQYF. The CDR3 coding sequence is TGTGCCAGCAGCTCCCGCCTAGTCGAGGGGACTAGCGGCACCTACGAGCAGTACTTC.

The chain combines TRBV6-1 with TRBJ2-5; D is undetermined. The CDR3 is made up of 14 amino acids. With 1 base removed from V and 5 bases from J, the gap between germline ends came to 11 bases. CDR1 is MNHNS and CDR2 is SASEGT in the germline V gene. CDR3 bases: TGTGCCAGCAGTGAAGGTCGAGGCTGGGAGACCCAGTACTTC. Amino acid sequence: CASSEGRGWETQYF.

The count of this clone is one. The chain joins TRBV7-9 to TRBJ1-4; no definite D call. Trimming removed 2 bases from V and 5 bases from J, with 12 bases in between. CDR1 is SEHNR and CDR2 is FQNEAQ in the germline V gene (reference sequence). The CDR3 spans 15 residues. In nucleotides, the CDR3 is TGTGCCAGCAGCTTAAAGATCGCAGAGAATGAAAAACTGTTTTTT. Protein product: CASSLKIAENEKLFF.

V usage is TRBV19 and J usage is TRBJ2-2, with 11 nucleotides matching TRBD1. This CDR3 is built from 17 residues. V was clipped by 8 bases and J by 4 bases; unmatched bases: 12. CDR1 is LNHDA and CDR2 is SQIVND in the germline V gene (reference sequence). CDR3: CASDPRTGGAGTGELFF. DNA for the CDR3: TGTGCCAGTGACCCAAGGACAGGGGGCGCGGGCACCGGGGAGCTGTTTTTT.

The chain is built from TRBV7-3 and TRBJ1-1; D remains unclear. The CDR3 runs 13 residues. V lost 4 bases and J lost 0, with 6 bases in between. CDR1 SGHTA and CDR2 FQGTGA come from the germline V gene. In nucleotides, the CDR3 is TGTGCCAGCAGCTCCCAGGTGAACACTGAAGCTTTCTTT. Its translation is CASSSQVNTEAFF. Combining the CDR3 with reference TRBV7-3 and TRBJ1-1 gives the whole variable domain GAGVSQTPSNKVTEKGKYVELRCDPISGHTALYWYRQSLGQGPEFLIYFQGTGAADDSGLPNDRFFAVRPEGSVSTLKIQRTERGDSAVYLCASSSQVNTEAFFGQGTRLTVV.

The chain couples TRBV7-3 to TRBJ1-1, with D possibly matching TRBD1 (6 bases). This CDR3 has 13 amino acids. Trimming stripped 5 bases from V and 7 bases from J, with 14 bases between. Germline V lookup: CDR1 SGHTA, CDR2 FQGTGA. The CDR3 region has the DNA TGTGCCAGCAGCCCGAGGGGGGCAGGTGAAGCTTTCTTT. As protein: CASSPRGAGEAFF.

This clone was counted only a few times. DNA of the CDR3: TGTGCCAGCAGCTTAGCGGGCCTTGAGGGCTACACCTTC. Its translation is CASSLAGLEGYTF. V usage is TRBV11-2 and J usage is TRBJ1-2; D uncertain. Germline assignment: CDR1 SGHAT and CDR2 FQNNGV. The ends were cut back, 1 base at V and 8 bases at J, with 11 bases in the middle. There are 13 residues in the CDR3.

The chain combines TRBV28 with TRBJ2-2; weak D call: TRBD1 (6 bases). Germline loops: CDR1 MDHEN, CDR2 SYDVKM. This CDR3 contains 15 residues. The V end lost 7 bases, the J end lost 5 bases, and 17 bases lay between the germline ends. The CDR3: CASNLPTGRTGELFF. CDR3 in DNA: TGTGCCAGCAACCTCCCTACAGGGAGAACCGGGGAGCTGTTTTTT.

The chain joins TRBV2 to TRBJ2-5; D gene uncertain. Trimming removed 2 bases at V and 7 bases at J, with 5 bases between. Per germline, CDR1 SNHLY and CDR2 FYNNEI. The CDR3 is 11 amino acids. This CDR3 reads CASSERVTQYF. CDR3 in DNA: TGTGCCAGCAGTGAACGGGTGACCCAGTACTTC.

The chain combines TRBV5-5 with TRBJ1-1; D ambiguous. Germline CDR1 SGHKS, CDR2 YYEKEE (reference sequence). This CDR3 is built from 14 residues. Trimming cost V 2 bases and J 10 bases, with 18 bases left between them. The CDR3 DNA sequence: TGTGCCAGCAGCTTTCCGGACGCTTGGACCATAGCTTTCTTT. This codes for CASSFPDAWTIAFF.

This rearrangement joins TRBV5-4 to TRBJ1-1; no definite D call. The CDR3 runs to 15 residues. With 2 bases removed from V and 1 base from J, the gap between germline ends came to 12 bases. Germline values: CDR1 SGHNT, CDR2 YYREEE (reference sequence). CDR3 in DNA: TGTGCCAGCAGCTTTGGTTCACCGGCGAACACTGAAGCTTTCTTT. Protein sequence: CASSFGSPANTEAFF.

This chain links TRBV19 with TRBJ1-4; D gene ambiguous. V gave up 5 bases and J gave up 4 bases, with 17 bases separating them. The CDR3 sequence is 16 residues long. From germline, CDR1 is LNHDA and CDR2 SQIVND (reference sequence). The CDR3 nucleotides read TGTGCCAGTAGTCCTCTGGACGGAGACCTTAATGAAAAACTGTTTTTT. It is translated as CASSPLDGDLNEKLFF.

The rearrangement links TRBV5-1 to TRBJ2-1, with a tentative D call TRBD2 (7 bases). CDR3 length: 15 amino acids. The ends were cut back, 2 bases at V and 4 bases at J, with 13 bases in the middle. From germline, CDR1 is SGHRS and CDR2 YFSETQ. CDR3 DNA sequence: TGCGCCAGCAGCTTAGGGGGGGCGTCTTACAATGAGCAGTTCTTC. This translates into CASSLGGASYNEQFF.

J is TRBJ2-2 and V is TRBV10-3; unclear D gene. The germline gives CDR1 ENHRY, CDR2 SYGVKD. The CDR3 loop spans 15 amino acids. V lost 1 base and J 4 bases, leaving 10 bases between the germline ends. The CDR3 spells CAISELSVTTGELFF. CDR3 DNA: TGTGCCATCAGTGAGTTGTCAGTAACCACCGGGGAGCTGTTTTTT.

The gene calls are TRBV28 and TRBJ1-2, with no clear D. Germline V gene lookup returns CDR1 MDHEN and CDR2 SYDVKM. The V end was cut by 1 base, the J end by 2 bases, with 11 bases between. The CDR3 has 15 residues. CDR3 amino acids: CASSLSGPPNYGYTF. The CDR3 DNA is TGTGCCAGCAGTTTATCAGGTCCCCCAAACTATGGCTACACCTTC.

The DNA for the CDR3 is TGTGCCAGCTCACCACCGCAAGCCAGGGCCCTCGCTTACTACGAGCAGTACTTC. Translated, it gives CASSPPQARALAYYEQYF. This chain connects TRBV18 to TRBJ2-7; TRBD1 might be the D (5 bases). CDR3 length equals 18 residues. The germline V and J ends were trimmed by 0 bases and 3 bases, with 21 bases remaining between them. The germline V gene has CDR1 KGHSH and CDR2 LQKENI. Variable domain in full (rest from reference TRBV18 and TRBJ2-7): NAGVMQNPRHLVRRRGQEARLRCSPMKGHSHVYWYRQLPEEGLKFMVYLQKENIIDESGMPKERFSAEFPKEGPSILRIQQVVRGDSAAYFCASSPPQARALAYYEQYFGPGTRLTVT.